This TCR beta chain was obtained from a study of T cell responses to AZD1222 COVID-19 vaccine. Study as a whole: Samples with a second dose at about 4 or about 12 weeks were pooled together.

Concerning this clone itself: Its antigen remains unidentified.

Study outcomes and limitations: At 160-218 and 743-854, vaccine-associated CD4 TCRs were dominant, and they spanned spike. Clonal diversity was possibly underestimated; the donors were predominantly white British and more often female. Breadth and depth of Spike-specific TCRs rose after two AZD1222 doses.

Sequencing was performed with immunoSEQ multiplex PCR; in TCRdb, only in-frame clones are kept and a portion is missing. This table holds 100,000 to 150,000 clones, roughly 84% found once. Germline V gives CDR1 SNHLY, CDR2 FYNNEI. V shed 7 bases and J shed 1 base, with 14 bases lying between them. The CDR3 has 15 residues. The V and J genes are TRBV2 and TRBJ2-1; D is ambiguous. The TCR sequence derives from an adult in good health. The sequenced sample was peripheral blood, obtained on day 0 of AZD1222 vaccination. CDR3 in DNA: TGTGCCAGCACCGGTCCTGACAATTCCTACAATGAGCAGTTCTTC. It specifies CASTGPDNSYNEQFF.